This TCR beta chain originates from a study of blood T cells in healthy people across ages. With 2 bases clipped from V and 5 bases from J, the junction kept 5 bases outside the gene matches. This CDR3 is 15 amino acids long. Per germline, CDR1 GTSNPN and CDR2 SVGIG (reference sequence). Next came a second PCR, run for about 6 to 12 cycles, which used a sample-barcoded 5' primer along with a J-beta primer mix. TCRdb re-analysed the 5' RACE reads in MiXCR, keeping a single row per CDR3 protein. The sample contains hundreds of thousands of distinct CDR3 sequences, 40% to 45% of which appear only once. This clonotype was recorded a few times.

The sequenced sample was blood. The origin of this receptor is a man aged 80 or over in good health. This chain connects TRBV30 to TRBJ2-3; 12 bases map to TRBD1. The CDR3 loop is CAWSRGTGGRDTQYF. The CDR3 DNA reads as TGTGCCTGGAGTCGTGGGACAGGGGGCAGAGATACGCAGTATTTT.